This T cell receptor beta chain was recovered during a study of T cell changes during pregnancy in multiple sclerosis. Produced via immunoSEQ multiplex PCR; TCRdb's table is partial and in-frame only. The table lists some 37,000 clones, around 89% of them singletons. CDR1 and CDR2 (germline): SEHNR, FQNEAQ (reference sequence). This CDR3 is built from 13 residues. The ends were cut back, 1 base at V and 8 bases at J, with 8 bases in the middle. This chain links TRBV7-9 with TRBJ1-4; no clear D. This sequence was found in a female donor with multiple sclerosis, enrolled in a pregnancy study. The sample was CD4+ T cells from peripheral blood mononuclear cells, taken in the first trimester of pregnancy. This chain's CDR3 is CASSLVGEEKLFF. Written as DNA, the CDR3 is TGTGCCAGCAGCTTAGTCGGGGAGGAAAAACTGTTTTTT.